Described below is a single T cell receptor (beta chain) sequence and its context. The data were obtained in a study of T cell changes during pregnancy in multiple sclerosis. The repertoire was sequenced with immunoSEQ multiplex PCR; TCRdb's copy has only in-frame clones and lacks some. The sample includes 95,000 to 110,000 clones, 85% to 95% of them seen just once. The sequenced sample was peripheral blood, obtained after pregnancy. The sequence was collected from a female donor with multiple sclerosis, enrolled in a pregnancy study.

In DNA, the CDR3 is TGTGCCAGCAGCTCTGACAGGGTAAAGGGCTATGGCTACACCTTC. Protein sequence: CASSSDRVKGYGYTF. The chain carries TRBV28 and TRBJ1-2; 7 bases agree with TRBD1. CDR1 and CDR2 from the germline V gene are MDHEN and SYDVKM. CDR3 length equals 15 residues. After removal of 6 bases from V and 4 bases from J, the junction contained 11 bases not matched to a gene.